The 4 T cell receptor beta chains below were found in one sample sequenced in a study of T cell responses to AZD1222 COVID-19 vaccine. Clones were read by immunoSEQ multiplex PCR, and TCRdb kept only the in-frame ones, dropping some. The table records about 270,000 clones, around 92% of them present only once. Sequenced material: peripheral blood, taken 28 days after the second AZD1222 dose. Every receptor here comes from an adult who received the AZD1222 COVID-19 vaccine.

DNA of the CDR3: TGTGCCAGCAGTTCCCCCGGGACCCAATACGAGCAGTACTTC. As protein: CASSSPGTQYEQYF. The J gene is TRBJ2-7, the V gene TRBV28; D tentatively reads TRBD1 or TRBD2 (5 bases each). This CDR3 is built from 14 residues. CDR1 and CDR2 from the germline V gene are MDHEN and SYDVKM. V dropped 4 bases and J dropped 4 bases, with 14 bases sitting between them.

This clone was counted a single time. The V gene is TRBV7-6, the J gene TRBJ2-7; tentatively, D is TRBD1 (6 bases). The CDR3 has 15 residues. Trimming left V 0 bases short and J 0 bases short, with 9 bases between. The V gene's germline CDR1 is SGHVS and CDR2 FNYEAQ. The CDR3: CASSLAPDSSYEQYF. CDR3 in DNA: TGTGCCAGCAGCTTAGCTCCGGACAGCTCCTACGAGCAGTACTTC.

The count of this clone is one. The chain employs TRBV9 and TRBJ2-7, with D perhaps matching TRBD1 (6 bases). V was pared by 3 bases and J by 4 bases, with 17 bases between. Germline V gene data show CDR1 as SGDLS and CDR2 as YYNGEE. This CDR3 comprises 15 residues. The CDR3 protein is CASSADGQWGYEQYF. CDR3 bases: TGTGCCAGCAGCGCCGATGGACAGTGGGGTTACGAGCAGTACTTC. Looking up the rest from reference TRBV9 and TRBJ2-7 gives the full variable domain: DSGVTQTPKHLITATGQRVTLRCSPRSGDLSVYWYQQSLDQGLQFLIQYYNGEERAKGNILERFSAQQFPDLHSELNLSSLELGDSALYFCASSADGQWGYEQYFGPGTRLTVT.

As to this clone: One end of the junction does not line up with germline, which may come from a read error. This chain connects TRBV7-2 to TRBJ2-1; 7 bases fit TRBD2. CDR3 length: 15 residues. Germline-derived CDR1 and CDR2 are SGHTA and FQGNSA. The DNA of the CDR3 is TGTGCCAGCACCTTAGCGGGCAGCTCCTACAATGAGCAGTTCTTC. It is translated as CASTLAGSSYNEQFF. Filled out from reference TRBV7-2 and TRBJ2-1, the complete variable domain reads GAGVSQSPSNKVTEKGKDVELRCDPISGHTALYWYRQSLGQGLEFLIYFQGNSAPDKSGLPSDRFSAERTGGSVSTLTIQRTQQEDSAVYLCASTLAGSSYNEQFFGPGTRLTVL.